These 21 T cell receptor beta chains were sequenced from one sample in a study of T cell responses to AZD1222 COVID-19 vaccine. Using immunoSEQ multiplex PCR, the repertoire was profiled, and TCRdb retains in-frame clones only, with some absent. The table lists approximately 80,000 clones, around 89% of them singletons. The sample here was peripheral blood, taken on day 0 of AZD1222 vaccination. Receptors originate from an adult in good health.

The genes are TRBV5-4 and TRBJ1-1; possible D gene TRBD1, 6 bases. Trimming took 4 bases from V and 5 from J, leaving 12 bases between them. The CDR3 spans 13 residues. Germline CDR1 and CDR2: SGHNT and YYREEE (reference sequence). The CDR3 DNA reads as TGTGCCAGCAGCGGGGGCGGGCGAACTGAAGCTTTCTTT. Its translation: CASSGGGRTEAFF.

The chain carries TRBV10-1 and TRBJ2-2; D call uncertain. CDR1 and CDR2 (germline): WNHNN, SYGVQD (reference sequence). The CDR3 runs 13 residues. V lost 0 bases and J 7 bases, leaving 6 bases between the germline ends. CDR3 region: CASSESGNGELFF. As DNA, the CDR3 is TGCGCCAGCAGTGAGTCGGGGAACGGGGAGCTGTTTTTT.

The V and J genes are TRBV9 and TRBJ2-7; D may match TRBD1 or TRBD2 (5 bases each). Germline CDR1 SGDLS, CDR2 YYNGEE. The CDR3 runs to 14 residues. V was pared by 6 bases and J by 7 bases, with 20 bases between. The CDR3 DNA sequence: TGTGCCAGCAACCCCGCGGCCGGGGCAGAAGAGCAGTACTTC. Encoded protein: CASNPAAGAEEQYF. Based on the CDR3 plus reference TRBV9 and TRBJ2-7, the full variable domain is DSGVTQTPKHLITATGQRVTLRCSPRSGDLSVYWYQQSLDQGLQFLIQYYNGEERAKGNILERFSAQQFPDLHSELNLSSLELGDSALYFCASNPAAGAEEQYFGPGTRLTVT.

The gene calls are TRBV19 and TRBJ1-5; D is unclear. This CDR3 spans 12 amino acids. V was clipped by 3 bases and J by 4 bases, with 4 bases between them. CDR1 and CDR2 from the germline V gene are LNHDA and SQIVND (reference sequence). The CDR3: CASSIGNQPQHF. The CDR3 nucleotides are TGTGCCAGTAGTATCGGGAATCAGCCCCAGCATTTT.

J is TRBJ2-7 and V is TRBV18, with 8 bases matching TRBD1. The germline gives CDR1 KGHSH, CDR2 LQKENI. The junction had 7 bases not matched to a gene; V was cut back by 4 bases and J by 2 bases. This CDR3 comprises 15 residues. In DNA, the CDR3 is TGTGCCAGCTCACGGAGGACAGGGACACCCTACGAGCAGTACTTC. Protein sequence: CASSRRTGTPYEQYF. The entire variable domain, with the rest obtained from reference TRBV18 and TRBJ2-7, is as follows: NAGVMQNPRHLVRRRGQEARLRCSPMKGHSHVYWYRQLPEEGLKFMVYLQKENIIDESGMPKERFSAEFPKEGPSILRIQQVVRGDSAAYFCASSRRTGTPYEQYFGPGTRLTVT.

Here the CDR3 reads CASSTGPNNSPLHF. Written as DNA, the CDR3 is TGTGCCAGCAGCACGGGACCCAATAATTCACCCCTCCACTTT. This sequence joins TRBV5-6 and TRBJ1-6, with D perhaps matching TRBD1 (5 bases). Per germline, CDR1 SGHDT and CDR2 YYEEEE. This CDR3 comprises 14 residues. Between the trimmed V and J ends, which lost 4 bases and 5 bases, there was a span of 10 bases.

CDR3 sequence (DNA): TGTGCCAGCAGTTACTCAGGGGAAGGTGGCTACACCTTC. It codes for CASSYSGEGGYTF. The chain is built from TRBV6-2 or TRBV6-3 and TRBJ1-2; D might be TRBD1 (5 bases). The germline V and J ends were trimmed by 0 bases and 7 bases, with 9 bases remaining between them. This CDR3 region has 13 residues. Germline CDR1 MNHEY, CDR2 SVGEGT.

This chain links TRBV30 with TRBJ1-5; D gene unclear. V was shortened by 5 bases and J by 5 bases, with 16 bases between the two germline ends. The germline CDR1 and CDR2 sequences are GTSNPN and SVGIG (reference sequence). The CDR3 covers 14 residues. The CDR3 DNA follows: TGTGCCTGGGGAAAGACCCATCTCCATCAGCCCCAGCATTTT. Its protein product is CAWGKTHLHQPQHF.

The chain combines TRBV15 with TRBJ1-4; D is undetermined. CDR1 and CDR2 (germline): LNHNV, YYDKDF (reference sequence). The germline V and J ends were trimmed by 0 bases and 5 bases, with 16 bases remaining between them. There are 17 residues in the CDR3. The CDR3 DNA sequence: TGTGCCACCAGCAGAGATAGGTGGGCCAGACCCAATGAAAAACTGTTTTTT. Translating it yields CATSRDRWARPNEKLFF.

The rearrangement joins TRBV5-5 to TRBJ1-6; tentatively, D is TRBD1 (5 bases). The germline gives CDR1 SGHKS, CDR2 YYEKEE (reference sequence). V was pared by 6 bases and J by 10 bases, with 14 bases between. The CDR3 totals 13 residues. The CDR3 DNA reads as TGTGCCAGCACGGGACGGTGGGACTCACCCCTCCACTTT. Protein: CASTGRWDSPLHF.

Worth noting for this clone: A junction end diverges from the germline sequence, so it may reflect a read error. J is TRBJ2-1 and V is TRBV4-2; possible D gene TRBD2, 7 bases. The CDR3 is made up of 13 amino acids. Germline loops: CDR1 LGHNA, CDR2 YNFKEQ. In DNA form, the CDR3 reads TGTGCCAGCAGCCCGGGGGGCTACGATGAGCAGTTCTTC. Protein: CASSPGGYDEQFF.

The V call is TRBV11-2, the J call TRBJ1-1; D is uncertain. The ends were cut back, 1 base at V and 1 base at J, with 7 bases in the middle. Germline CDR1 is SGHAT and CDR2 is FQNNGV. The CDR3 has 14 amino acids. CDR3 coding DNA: TGTGCCAGCAGCTTAGTTCGGGGGAACACTGAAGCTTTCTTT. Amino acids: CASSLVRGNTEAFF.

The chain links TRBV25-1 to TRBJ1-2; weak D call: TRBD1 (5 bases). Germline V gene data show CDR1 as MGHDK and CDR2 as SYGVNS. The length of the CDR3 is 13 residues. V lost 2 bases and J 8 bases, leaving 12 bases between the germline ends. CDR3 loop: CASSEGTGWGYTF. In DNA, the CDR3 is TGTGCCAGCAGTGAAGGGACGGGCTGGGGCTACACCTTC.

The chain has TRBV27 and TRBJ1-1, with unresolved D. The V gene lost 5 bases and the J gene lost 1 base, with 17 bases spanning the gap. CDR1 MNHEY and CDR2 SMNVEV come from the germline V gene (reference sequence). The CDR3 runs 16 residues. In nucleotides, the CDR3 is TGTGCCAGCAGTCCCTACGGGGAGGTTGGGAACACTGAAGCTTTCTTT. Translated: CASSPYGEVGNTEAFF.

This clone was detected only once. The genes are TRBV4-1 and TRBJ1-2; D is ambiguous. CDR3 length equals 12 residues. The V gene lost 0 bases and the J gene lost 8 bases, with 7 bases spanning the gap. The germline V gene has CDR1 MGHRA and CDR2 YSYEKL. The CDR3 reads CASSQDAWGYTF. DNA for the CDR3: TGCGCCAGCAGCCAAGATGCTTGGGGCTACACCTTC.

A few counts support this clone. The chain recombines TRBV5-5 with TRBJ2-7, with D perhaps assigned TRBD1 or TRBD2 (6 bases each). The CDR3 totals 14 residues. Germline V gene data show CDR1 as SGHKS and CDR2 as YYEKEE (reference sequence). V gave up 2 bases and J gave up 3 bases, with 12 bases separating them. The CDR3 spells CASSFIGGRYEQYF. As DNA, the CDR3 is TGTGCCAGCAGCTTTATCGGGGGCCGCTACGAGCAGTACTTC.

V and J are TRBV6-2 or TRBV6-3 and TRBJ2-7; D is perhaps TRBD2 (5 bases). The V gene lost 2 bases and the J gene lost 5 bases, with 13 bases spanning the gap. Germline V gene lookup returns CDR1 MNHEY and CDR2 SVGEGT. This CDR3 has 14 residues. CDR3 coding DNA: TGTGCCAGCAGTTACCTTGGCCTAGCCAACGAGCAGTACTTC. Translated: CASSYLGLANEQYF.

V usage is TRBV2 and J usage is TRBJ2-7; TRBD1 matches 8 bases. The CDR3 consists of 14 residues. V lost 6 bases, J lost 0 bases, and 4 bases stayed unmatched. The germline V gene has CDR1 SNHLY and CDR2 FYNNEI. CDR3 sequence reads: CASSPGTGSYEQYF. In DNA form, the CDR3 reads TGTGCCAGCAGCCCCGGGACAGGCTCCTACGAGCAGTACTTC.

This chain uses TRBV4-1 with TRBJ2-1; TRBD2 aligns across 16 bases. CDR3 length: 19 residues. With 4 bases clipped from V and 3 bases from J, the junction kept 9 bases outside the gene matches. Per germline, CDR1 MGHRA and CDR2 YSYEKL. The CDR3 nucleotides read TGCGCCAGCAGCCTGACGGGACTAGCGGGGGGGATGAACTACAATGAGCAGTTCTTC. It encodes CASSLTGLAGGMNYNEQFF.

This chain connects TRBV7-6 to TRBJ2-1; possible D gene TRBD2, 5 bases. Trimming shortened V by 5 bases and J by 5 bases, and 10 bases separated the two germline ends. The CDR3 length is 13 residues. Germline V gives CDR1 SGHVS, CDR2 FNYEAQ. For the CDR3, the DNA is TGTGCCAGCAGCATGACGGAGGACAATGAGCAGTTCTTC. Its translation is CASSMTEDNEQFF.

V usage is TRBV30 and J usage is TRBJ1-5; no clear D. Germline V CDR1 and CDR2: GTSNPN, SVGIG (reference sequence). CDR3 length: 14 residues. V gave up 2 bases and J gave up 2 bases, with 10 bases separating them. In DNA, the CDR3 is TGTGCCTGGAGTTCTGGAAATGGCAATCAGCCCCAGCATTTT. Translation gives CAWSSGNGNQPQHF.